This T cell receptor (beta chain) was documented in a study of cytomegalovirus exposure and HLA in healthy donors. Study summary: One earlier analysis, a look at approximately 190 million T cells, found about 110 million unique TCR beta sequences. The study's findings and limits: Most TCR beta V segments were productive about 87% or about 30% of the time in an earlier analysis.

PCR primers comprised 60 Vbeta and 13 Jbeta primers. Assay: immunoSEQ multiplex PCR; the TCRdb copy retains only in-frame clones and omits some. The sample yields over 95,000 clones, 70% to 80% seen once. Comments on this clone: No antigen is known for it.

Germline CDR1 MNHEY, CDR2 SVGAGI. V dropped 5 bases and J dropped 7; count of bases not matched to a gene: 8. The CDR3 covers 15 residues. The TCR comes from a woman aged 40 to 50 in good health and CMV-seropositive. This chain joins TRBV6-5 and TRBJ1-2, with TRBD1 identical over 12 bases. The sample was PBMCs. The CDR3 loop reads CASSKPGQGASGYTF. The DNA of the CDR3 is TGTGCCAGCAGTAAACCGGGACAGGGGGCTAGTGGCTACACCTTC.